The entry below gives a single TCR beta chain sequence along with its context. This clonotype came up many times. No antigen is known for it. No base qualities exist here, and no much larger clone lies one base off it. The time point label of this sample denotes: patch test 2, 6 weeks after DPC sensitization. Sample treatment or condition, as interpreted from the label and publication: therapeutic diphenylcyclopropenone sensitization with weekly scalp DPC. Blood at each patch-test visit was drawn before the patch test was applied. Eligible patients were aged 18 to 70, diagnosed with alopecia, deemed suitable for DPC therapy, and excluded if pregnant. Total RNA was isolated from unfractionated whole blood collected in Tempus Blood RNA tubes. Libraries were made using RACE. The sequencer was a NextSeq 500. During library preparation, unique molecular identifiers were attached to individual cDNA molecules so that TCRs could be counted in a quantitative, reproducible way. For every blood RNA sample, sequencing covered both the TCR alpha and TCR beta chains. In the original analysis: The median number of TCRs per sample was 85,000 to 100,000, ranging from about 20,000 to 690,600. The Decombinator software suite was used to annotate V, J and CDR3 in the TCR reads. To make PS versus PT1 abundance plots, every sample was subsampled to the same number of TCRs (28,000). TCRs were defined as expanded if absent before sensitization and observed at least eight times at the 2-week time point. TCRdb reran the public reads through fastp at Q25 and MiXCR, keeping productive beta chains. Rows are combined by CDR3 protein, so each entry shows the most common genes and DNA. The V and J calls come from TCRdb's annotation, not from the publication. In this sample the table shows a few hundred thousand distinct CDR3 sequences, about 6% of which occur a single time. The ten largest account for 4.5% to 6% of the sample.

Taken from cysteine to phenylalanine, the CDR3 has 14 residues. The only DNA kept is the CDR3, 42 bases in frame from the first base. V lost 3 bases and J lost 4 bases, and the count of bases not matched to a germline gene is 6. Sequences SGHRS (CDR1) and YFSETQ (CDR2) are obtained from the germline V gene. These data are taken from a study of human T cells and chemical hapten exposure (dated by TCRdb to about 2021). Study-level background: For sensitization, 2% DPC in acetone was applied to a roughly 2 cm by roughly 2 cm area of upper inner arm skin. Patients additionally received weekly therapeutic DPC doses to the scalp throughout the roughly 25-week study period. Patch tests used Finn chambers with 0.01% DPC on the upper back, scored after 6 days by International Contact Dermatitis Research Group standards. Alopecia areata with under or over 50% scalp involvement, alopecia totalis and alopecia universalis were represented in the patient cohort, which was mostly female. Libraries were combined into a pool for sequencing, and differences in TCR yield between samples came mainly from small differences in library volumes within the pool. The study tracked peripheral blood TCR repertoire changes in vivo during primary and secondary sensitization to the hapten diphenylcyclopropenone (DPC) in alopecia patients. Blood samples were taken from patients before sensitization (week 0) and at 2, 6 and about 24 weeks after DPC sensitization. Blood for TCR sequencing was provided by twenty-nine alopecia patients at one to four time points (pre-sensitization, 2, 6 and 24 weeks). Overall study outcomes, separate from this receptor: Repeated subsampling changed both the strength of the expansion versus patch-test correlation and the threshold at which that correlation became significant. Significantly more large CDR3 similarity clusters were formed by expanded TCRs than by pre-sensitization or healthy control sets, consistent with antigen-driven responses. Because all patients had alopecia, a presumed autoimmune disease, the immune response of the patients might differ from that of healthy individuals. Patch test score correlated positively with the number of PT1 expanded TCRs, reaching significance at thresholds 8, 16 and 32 but not at 4. The number of TCRs above 1 in 1000 frequency did not change with DPC sensitization; there was no evidence of global repertoire structure alterations.

The material sequenced was whole blood, taken in connection with sensitization to the hapten diphenylcyclopropenone (DPC). The chain links TRBV5-1 with TRBJ1-2, with 7 central nucleotides matching TRBD1. The sequence was obtained from a woman in her late teens or twenties with alopecia areata. Some clones in this sample may be carry-over from other donors' samples. The DNA sequence is TGCGCCAGCAGCTCCGGACAGGTTCTCTATGGCTACACCTTC. This sequence encodes CASSSGQVLYGYTF.